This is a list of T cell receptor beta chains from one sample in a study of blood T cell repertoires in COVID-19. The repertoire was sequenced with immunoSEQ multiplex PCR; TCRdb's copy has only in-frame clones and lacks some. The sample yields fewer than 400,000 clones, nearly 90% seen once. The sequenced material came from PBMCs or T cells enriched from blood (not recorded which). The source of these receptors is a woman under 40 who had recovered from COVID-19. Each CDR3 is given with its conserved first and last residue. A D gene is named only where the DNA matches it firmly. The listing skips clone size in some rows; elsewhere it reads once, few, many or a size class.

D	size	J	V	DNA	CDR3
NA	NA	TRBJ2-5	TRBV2	TGTGCCACCAACCAGCAAGAGACCCAGTACTTC	CATNQQETQYF
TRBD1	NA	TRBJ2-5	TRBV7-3	TGTGCCAGCAGCCCGGACAGGGGAGCGAGGGAGACCCAGTACTTC	CASSPDRGARETQYF
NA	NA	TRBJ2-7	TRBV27	TGTGCCAGCAGTTTATCGGGGCAGGGATTTTACGAGCAGTACTTC	CASSLSGQGFYEQYF
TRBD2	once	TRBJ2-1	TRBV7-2	TGTGCCAGCAGCTTGACGGGGGGTTTAAATGAGCAGTTCTTC	CASSLTGGLNEQFF
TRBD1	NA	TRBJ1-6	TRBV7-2	TGTGCCAGCAGTTTAGACAGGGGTTCACCCCTCCACTTT	CASSLDRGSPLHF
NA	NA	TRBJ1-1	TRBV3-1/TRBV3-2	TGTGCCAGCAGCCGAGTGAGCACTGAAGCTTTCTTT	CASSRVSTEAFF
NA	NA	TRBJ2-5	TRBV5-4	TGTGCCAGCAGCCGTGACTCGTCCCAAGAGACCCAGTACTTC	CASSRDSSQETQYF
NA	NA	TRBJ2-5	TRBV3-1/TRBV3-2	TGTGCCAGCAGCACACTACCGGGGGAAGAGACCCAGTACTTC	CASSTLPGEETQYF
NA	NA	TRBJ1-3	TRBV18	TGTGCCAGCTCACCACAGATACCGGGACTGGCGGCTGGAAACACCATATATTTT	CASSPQIPGLAAGNTIYF
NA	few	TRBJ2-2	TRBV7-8	TGTGCCAGCAGATATAGTACCGGGGAGCTGTTTTTT	CASRYSTGELFF
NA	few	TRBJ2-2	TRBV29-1	TGCAGCGTTGAAGACAGGGGAGACACCGGGGAGCTGTTTTTT	CSVEDRGDTGELFF
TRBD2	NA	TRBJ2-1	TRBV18	TGTGCCAGCTCACCAACTAGCGGGCTGCCAAAATACAATGAGCAGTTCTTC	CASSPTSGLPKYNEQFF
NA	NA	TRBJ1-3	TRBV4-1	TGCGCCAGCAGCCAAGAACCAACAGAAGGAAACACCATATATTTT	CASSQEPTEGNTIYF
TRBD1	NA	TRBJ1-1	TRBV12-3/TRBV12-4	TGTGCCAGCAGTTTGAATACCGGGACAGGATATCTCTTT	CASSLNTGTGYLF
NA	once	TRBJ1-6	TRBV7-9	TGTGCCAGCAGCTTTGATCTAGGGGCGCTTTCACCCCTCCACTTT	CASSFDLGALSPLHF
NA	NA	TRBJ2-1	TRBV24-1	TGTGCCACCAGTGGACGGGGCTCCTACAATGAGCAGTTCTTC	CATSGRGSYNEQFF
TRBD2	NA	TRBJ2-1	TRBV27	TGTGCCAGCAGTTTAGATGGCGGGGGGGTGGCCAATGAGCAGTTCTTC	CASSLDGGGVANEQFF
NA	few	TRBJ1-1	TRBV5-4	TGTGCCAGCAGCTTTGGTGGAGGGGCGCGGGTCACTGAAGCTTTCTTT	CASSFGGGARVTEAFF
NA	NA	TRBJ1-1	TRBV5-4	TGTGCCAGCAGCCCCCCAAAGGGGTTGAACACTGAAGCTTTCTTT	CASSPPKGLNTEAFF
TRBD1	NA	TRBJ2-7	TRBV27	TGTGCCAGCAGCCAACTCGGACAGGTCTACGAGCAGTACTTC	CASSQLGQVYEQYF
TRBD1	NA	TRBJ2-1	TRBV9	TGTGCCAGCAGCGTACAGGGGGCGATCCACAATGAGCAGTTCTTC	CASSVQGAIHNEQFF
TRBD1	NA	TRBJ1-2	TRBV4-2	TGTGCCAGCAGCCAGACAGGGCCGAACTATGGCTACACCTTC	CASSQTGPNYGYTF
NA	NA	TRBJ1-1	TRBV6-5	TGTGCCAGCAGTTCGGGGATAGGCTTGGGCACTGAAGCTTTCTTT	CASSSGIGLGTEAFF